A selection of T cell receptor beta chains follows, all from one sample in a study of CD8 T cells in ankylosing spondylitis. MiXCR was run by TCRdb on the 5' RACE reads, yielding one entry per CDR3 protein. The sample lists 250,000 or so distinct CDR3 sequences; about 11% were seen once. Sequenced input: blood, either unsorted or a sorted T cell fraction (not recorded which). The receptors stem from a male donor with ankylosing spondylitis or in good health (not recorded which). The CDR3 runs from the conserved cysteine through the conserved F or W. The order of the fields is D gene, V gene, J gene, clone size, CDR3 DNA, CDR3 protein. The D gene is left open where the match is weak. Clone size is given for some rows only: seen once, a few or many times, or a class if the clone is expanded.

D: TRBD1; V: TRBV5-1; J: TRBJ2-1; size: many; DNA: TGCGCCAGCAGCTTGGGGCCGCGAGGGGGCGATGAGCAGTTCTTC; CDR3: CASSLGPRGGDEQFF
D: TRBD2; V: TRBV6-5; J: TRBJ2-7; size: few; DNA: TGTGCCAGCAGTTCTGTGACTAGCGGAAAATACGAGCAGTACTTC; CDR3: CASSSVTSGKYEQYF
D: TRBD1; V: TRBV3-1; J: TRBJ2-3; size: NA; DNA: TGTGCCAGCAGCCGACAGGGTCCAGATACGCAGTATTTT; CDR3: CASSRQGPDTQYF
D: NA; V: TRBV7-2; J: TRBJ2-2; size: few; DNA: TGTGCCAGCAGCTTTGGGTTGAACACCGGGGAGCTGTTTTTT; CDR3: CASSFGLNTGELFF
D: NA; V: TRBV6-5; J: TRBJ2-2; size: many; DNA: TGTGCCAGCAGTTACGATCAGAACACCGGGGAGCTGTTTTTT; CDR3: CASSYDQNTGELFF
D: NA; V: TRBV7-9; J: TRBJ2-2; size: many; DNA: TGTGCCAGCAGCGGGGAGTTAATCACCGGGGAGCTGTTTTTT; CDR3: CASSGELITGELFF
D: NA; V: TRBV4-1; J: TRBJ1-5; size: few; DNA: TGCGCCAGCAGCCAAGATCGGATGGGTCGCAATCAGCCCCAGCATTTT; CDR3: CASSQDRMGRNQPQHF
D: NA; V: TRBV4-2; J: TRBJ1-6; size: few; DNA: TGTGCCAGCAGCCAAGTAGGTGCAGGACGTCCTAATTCACCCCTCCACTTT; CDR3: CASSQVGAGRPNSPLHF
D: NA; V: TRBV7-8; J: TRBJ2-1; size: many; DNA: TGTGCCAGCAGCTTAGTTAAGGATGAGCAGTTCTTC; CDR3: CASSLVKDEQFF
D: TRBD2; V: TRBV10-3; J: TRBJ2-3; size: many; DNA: TGTGCCATCAGTGAGGAAATAGCGGGGAGCACAGATACGCAGTATTTT; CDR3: CAISEEIAGSTDTQYF
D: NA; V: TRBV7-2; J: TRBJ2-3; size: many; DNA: TGTGCCAGCAGCCCCCCCAATGGACTTCAGGATACGCAGTATTTT; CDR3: CASSPPNGLQDTQYF
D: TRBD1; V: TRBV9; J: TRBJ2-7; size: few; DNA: TGTGCCAGCAGCGCCTCGCCGGGACAGGGTCCTTACGAGCAGTACTTC; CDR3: CASSASPGQGPYEQYF
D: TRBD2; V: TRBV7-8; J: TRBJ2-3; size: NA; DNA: TGTGCCAGCAGCTTTAGGACTAGCGGGGGACGCACAGATACGCAGTATTTT; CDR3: CASSFRTSGGRTDTQYF
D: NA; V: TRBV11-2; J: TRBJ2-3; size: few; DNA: TGTGCCAGCAGCTCCCTGCCAGAGACCGGGGGCCTCAGGGATACGCAGTATTTT; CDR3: CASSSLPETGGLRDTQYF
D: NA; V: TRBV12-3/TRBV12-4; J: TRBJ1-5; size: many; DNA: TGTGCCAGCAGTTTGACGAGGGGCGAGCAGCCCCAGCATTTT; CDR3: CASSLTRGEQPQHF
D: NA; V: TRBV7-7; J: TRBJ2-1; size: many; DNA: TGTGCCAGCAGCCCCATAGGGGAGAATGAGCAGTTCTTC; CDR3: CASSPIGENEQFF
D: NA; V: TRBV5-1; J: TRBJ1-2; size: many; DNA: TGCGCCAGCAGCTTGGCCTGGGGGGACTATGGCTACACCTTC; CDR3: CASSLAWGDYGYTF
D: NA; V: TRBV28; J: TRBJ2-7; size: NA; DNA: TGTGCCAGCAGTTACCGGGACTTCGTGCTGCGGGCCTACGAGCAGTACTTC; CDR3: CASSYRDFVLRAYEQYF
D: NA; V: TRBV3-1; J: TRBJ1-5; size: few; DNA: TGTGCCAGCAGCCAAGACACCCAGAGTAATCAGCCCCAGCATTTT; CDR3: CASSQDTQSNQPQHF
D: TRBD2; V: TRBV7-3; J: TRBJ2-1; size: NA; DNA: TGTGCCAGCAGCTTAAGGACGGGGGGGGCGTTTAATGAGCAGTTCTTC; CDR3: CASSLRTGGAFNEQFF
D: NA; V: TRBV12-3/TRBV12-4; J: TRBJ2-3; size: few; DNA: TGTGCCAGCAGAAACGAGCGTTCTGGAGATACGCAGTATTTT; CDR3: CASRNERSGDTQYF
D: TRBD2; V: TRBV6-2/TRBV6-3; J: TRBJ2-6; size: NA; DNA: TGTGCCTCAGCGACTAGCGATCTCGTAGCTGGGGCCAACGTCCTGACTTTC; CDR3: CASATSDLVAGANVLTF
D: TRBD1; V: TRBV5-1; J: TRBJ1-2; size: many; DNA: TGCGCCAGCAGCCCCAAGGGACAGGGGAACTATGGCTACACCTTC; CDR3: CASSPKGQGNYGYTF
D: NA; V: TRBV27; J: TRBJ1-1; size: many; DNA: TGTGCCAGCAGTTTCTATCGGGGGCGGGTGGGGAACACTGAAGCTTTCTTT; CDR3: CASSFYRGRVGNTEAFF
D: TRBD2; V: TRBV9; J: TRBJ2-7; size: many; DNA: TGTGCCAGCAGCGGCGTCGAGGAAGCGGGAGCTTACGAGCAGTACTTC; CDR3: CASSGVEEAGAYEQYF
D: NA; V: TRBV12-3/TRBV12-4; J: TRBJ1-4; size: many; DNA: TGTGCCAGCAGTTTTTTCTTCGGGACGGATGAAAAACTGTTTTTT; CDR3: CASSFFFGTDEKLFF
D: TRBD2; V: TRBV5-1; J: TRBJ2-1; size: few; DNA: TGCGCCAGCAAGGACAGGGAACTAGCGGGAGGGATCAATGAGCAGTTCTTC; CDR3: CASKDRELAGGINEQFF
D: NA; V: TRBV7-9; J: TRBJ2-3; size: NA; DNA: TGTGCCAGCAGCCCCGGACACGGTACAGATACGCAGTATTTT; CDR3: CASSPGHGTDTQYF
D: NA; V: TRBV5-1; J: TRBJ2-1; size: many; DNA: TGCGCCAGCAGCTTGGCCCAAGGGTATGAGCAGTTCTTC; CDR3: CASSLAQGYEQFF
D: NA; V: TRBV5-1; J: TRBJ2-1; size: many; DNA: TGCGCCAGCAGCTTGGGACGGGAGTCATCCGCCCTCGAGCAGTTCTTC; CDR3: CASSLGRESSALEQFF
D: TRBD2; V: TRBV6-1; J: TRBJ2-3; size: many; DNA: TGTGCCAGCAGTCTCGCGAGCGGGGAAGCAGATACGCAGTATTTT; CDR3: CASSLASGEADTQYF
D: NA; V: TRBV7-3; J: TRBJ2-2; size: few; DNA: TGTGCCAGCAGCTCCCCCTTGGGTCTAGCAGACACCGGGGAGCTGTTTTTT; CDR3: CASSSPLGLADTGELFF
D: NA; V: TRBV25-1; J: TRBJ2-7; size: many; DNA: TGTGCCAGCCCAGGGACTGTCTACGAGCAGTACTTC; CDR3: CASPGTVYEQYF
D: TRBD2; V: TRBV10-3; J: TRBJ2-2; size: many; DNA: TGTGCCATCAGTGGCCCCGCTAGCGGGGGGCTCACCGGGGAGCTGTTTTTT; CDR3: CAISGPASGGLTGELFF
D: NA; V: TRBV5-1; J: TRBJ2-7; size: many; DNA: TGCGCCAGCAGCTTAGACGGAGAATTCTACGAGCAGTACTTC; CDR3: CASSLDGEFYEQYF